The 26 T cell receptor beta chains below all came from one sample that was sequenced in a study of radiation and T cells in renal cell carcinoma (dated by TCRdb to the early 2020s). The sample's time point label is to be understood as: baseline pretreatment blood. The treatment or condition label corresponds to: 15 Gy SBRT to primary tumor, nephrectomy 4 weeks later. Receptors were amplified or captured by the immunoSEQ multiplex PCR assay. TCRdb obtained this table from immuneACCESS and retained in-frame rearrangements with V and J assigned. These tables miss some clones; where compared with another copy, unresolved V genes account for less than half of the shortfall, and the remainder is unexplained. Across this sample there are some 110,000 clones, with 82% seen only once. 2.5% to 3.5% of the sample goes to the ten largest clones. Sequences were derived from blood, sampled from a patient whose treatment included radiotherapy and nephrectomy. The source is an older woman with renal cell carcinoma.

The J gene is TRBJ2-7, the V gene TRBV9; TRBD1 agrees at 9 bases. The junction had 6 bases not matched to a gene; V was cut back by 3 bases and J by 2 bases. The V gene's germline CDR1 is SGDLS and CDR2 YYNGEE. This CDR3 spans 15 amino acids. CDR3 loop: CASSGTGTGTYEQYF. The CDR3 DNA reads as TGTGCCAGCAGCGGTACCGGGACAGGGACCTACGAGCAGTACTTC.

The chain combines TRBV28 with TRBJ1-3; TRBD1 is a possible D gene (5 bases). V dropped 8 bases and J dropped 1 base, with 12 bases sitting between them. Germline CDR1 MDHEN, CDR2 SYDVKM. The CDR3 has 14 residues. This CDR3 is CASSFGGSGNTIYF. CDR3 DNA sequence: TGTGCCAGCTCGTTTGGGGGATCTGGAAACACCATATATTTT.

The rearrangement uses TRBV27 and TRBJ1-2, with 8 bases that match TRBD1. The CDR3 consists of 15 residues. V lost 3 bases and J lost 4; bases outside the gene matches: 7. The germline CDR1 and CDR2 sequences are MNHEY and SMNVEV (reference sequence). DNA of the CDR3: TGTGCCAGCAGTTTGCGCTCCGGGACAGGCTATGGCTACACCTTC. As protein: CASSLRSGTGYGYTF.

The V gene is TRBV11-2, the J gene TRBJ1-1, with 7 nucleotides matching TRBD1. V shed 5 bases, J shed 3 bases, and the junction held 9 bases outside the gene matches. This CDR3 has 15 amino acids. Germline V gives CDR1 SGHAT, CDR2 FQNNGV. CDR3 sequence: CASSLGDRAYTEAFF. The DNA of the CDR3 is TGTGCCAGCAGCCTGGGGGACAGAGCTTACACTGAAGCTTTCTTT.

The chain has TRBV28 and TRBJ1-1; D remains unclear. The V gene's germline CDR1 is MDHEN and CDR2 SYDVKM. This CDR3 spans 15 amino acids. V was clipped by 7 bases and J by 7 bases, with 22 bases between them. The CDR3 bases are TGTGCCAGCACTACCCTGATCAAGGGAAAAAGTGAAGCTTTCTTT. This sequence encodes CASTTLIKGKSEAFF.

The V call is TRBV7-9, the J call TRBJ2-7; D is unclear. Germline V gene data show CDR1 as SEHNR and CDR2 as FQNEAQ (reference sequence). This CDR3 is 12 amino acids long. V shed 4 bases and J shed 2 bases, with 6 bases lying between them. In DNA, the CDR3 is TGTGCCAGCAGCTCGACGGCCTACGAGCAGTACTTC. Translated, it gives CASSSTAYEQYF.

The rearrangement links TRBV15 to TRBJ1-2, with TRBD1 as a possible D gene (6 bases). This CDR3 comprises 13 residues. In germline, CDR1 is LNHNV, CDR2 YYDKDF (reference sequence). The V end lost 0 bases, the J end lost 6 bases, and 8 bases lay between the germline ends. The CDR3 sequence is CATSREWDNGYTF. The CDR3 DNA reads as TGTGCCACCAGCAGAGAATGGGACAATGGCTACACCTTC.

This clone showed up just once. V is TRBV5-1 and J is TRBJ1-1; 8 bases line up with TRBD1. CDR3 length: 15 residues. Germline-derived CDR1 and CDR2 are SGHRS and YFSETQ. V lost 0 bases, J lost 1 base, and 2 bases stayed unmatched. This chain's CDR3 is CASSLGGTGNTEAFF. CDR3 nucleotide sequence: TGCGCCAGCAGCTTGGGCGGGACAGGGAACACTGAAGCTTTCTTT.

The CDR3 region has the DNA TGTGCCAGCAGTGAATGGGGCGGTAATCAGCCCCAGCATTTT. This encodes CASSEWGGNQPQHF. The gene calls are TRBV25-1 and TRBJ1-5; a weak D match, TRBD1 (5 bases). The V end was cut by 1 base, the J end by 4 bases, with 8 bases between. The germline CDR1 and CDR2 sequences are MGHDK and SYGVNS. This CDR3 comprises 14 residues.

CDR3 sequence reads: CSARDESEQFF. For the CDR3, the DNA is TGCAGTGCTAGAGATGAGAGTGAGCAGTTCTTC. The chain recombines TRBV20-1 with TRBJ2-1, with unresolved D. CDR1 DFQATT and CDR2 SNEGSKA come from the germline V gene (reference sequence). Between the trimmed V and J ends, which lost 0 bases and 9 bases, there was a span of 6 bases. This CDR3 comprises 11 residues.

The CDR3 bases are TGTGCCTGGAGTCACGCAGTCTACACCGGGGAGCTGTTTTTT. This codes for CAWSHAVYTGELFF. The chain uses TRBV30 and TRBJ2-2; no clear D gene. V was pared by 2 bases and J by 3 bases, with 10 bases between. The CDR3 sequence is 14 residues long. The V gene's germline CDR1 is GTSNPN and CDR2 SVGIG (reference sequence).

The chain employs TRBV13 and TRBJ2-5; D is possibly TRBD1 or TRBD2 (5 bases each). Germline CDR1 PRHDT, CDR2 FYEKMQ (reference sequence). The length of the CDR3 is 14 residues. The ends were cut back, 4 bases at V and 3 bases at J, with 12 bases in the middle. The CDR3 DNA reads TGTGCCAGCAGCTCCGTGGGGCGGGAAGAGACCCAGTACTTC. Its protein product is CASSSVGREETQYF.

The chain carries TRBV23-1 and TRBJ1-5; 10 bases are shared with TRBD1. Being an ORF, TRBV23-1 has a function that is uncertain. CDR3 length: 19 amino acids. Losses at the gene ends were 2 bases for V and 3 bases for J; bases not matched to a gene: 13. This CDR3 reads CASSQTDSGTGAVNQPQHF. The CDR3 nucleotides are TGCGCCAGCAGTCAAACCGACTCCGGGACAGGGGCCGTCAATCAGCCCCAGCATTTT.

The chain has TRBV6-1 and TRBJ2-2, with 10 bases lining up with TRBD1. Germline V gene lookup returns CDR1 MNHNS and CDR2 SASEGT. The J segment lost 2 bases and the V segment lost 10 bases, leaving 4 bases of the junction unmatched. CDR3 length equals 14 residues. The CDR3 loop reads CAIDRGLNTGELFF. Written as DNA, the CDR3 is TGTGCCATCGACAGGGGGCTCAACACCGGGGAGCTGTTTTTT.

This clone has a single count. V and J are TRBV6-6 and TRBJ1-1; no definite D call. The germline CDR1 and CDR2 sequences are MNHNY and SVGAGI (reference sequence). There are 12 residues in the CDR3. V dropped 0 bases and J dropped 5 bases, with 4 bases sitting between them. The CDR3 protein is CASSYSQTEAFF. CDR3 nucleotide sequence: TGTGCCAGCAGTTACTCCCAGACTGAAGCTTTCTTT.

The chain couples TRBV6-5 to TRBJ1-2; D uncertain. CDR3 size: 14 residues. The V end lost 6 bases, the J end lost 3 bases, and 14 bases lay between the germline ends. Germline V CDR1 and CDR2: MNHEY, SVGAGI. The CDR3, as DNA: TGTGCCAGCAGCCCCAACCTTTTGGACTATGGCTACACCTTC. This gives the protein CASSPNLLDYGYTF.

This clone appeared a few times. The chain uses TRBV5-8 and TRBJ1-1; D unclear. The V and J ends lost 0 bases and 4 bases respectively, with 10 bases between them. The V gene's germline CDR1 is SGHTS and CDR2 YDEGEE. This CDR3 region has 14 residues. The CDR3 region is CASSLGPASTEAFF. The DNA for the CDR3 is TGTGCCAGCAGCTTGGGACCCGCCAGCACTGAAGCTTTCTTT.

J is TRBJ2-7 and V is TRBV25-1; the match to TRBD2 covers 9 bases. Per germline, CDR1 MGHDK and CDR2 SYGVNS. V lost 5 bases and J lost 9; bases outside the gene matches: 11. The CDR3 length is 14 residues. The CDR3 nucleotides read TGTGCCAGCAGTCAGGGCGGGAGGGGGTTCGTGCAGTACTTC. Amino acid sequence: CASSQGGRGFVQYF.

The rearrangement uses TRBV5-4 and TRBJ2-3; the D gene is possibly TRBD1 (5 bases). Germline V gene lookup returns CDR1 SGHNT and CDR2 YYREEE (reference sequence). The CDR3 is 14 residues long. V lost 0 bases and J 5 bases, leaving 10 bases between the germline ends. CDR3 residues: CASSLDLGQDTQYF. The DNA for the CDR3 is TGTGCCAGCAGCTTGGATCTGGGGCAAGATACGCAGTATTTT.

The CDR3 region is CASSSTHLVTEAFF. CDR3 DNA: TGTGCCAGCAGCTCGACCCATCTCGTCACTGAAGCTTTCTTT. The chain carries TRBV11-1 and TRBJ1-1, with unresolved D. Trimming took off 4 bases at V and 4 bases at J, with 13 bases between the two ends. The germline V gene encodes CDR1 SGHAT and CDR2 FQDESV (reference sequence). The CDR3 consists of 14 residues.

This clone was seen a handful of times. This rearrangement joins TRBV6-5 to TRBJ1-1; 9 bases fit TRBD1. With 6 bases clipped from V and 3 bases from J, the junction kept 8 bases outside the gene matches. Germline V gives CDR1 MNHEY, CDR2 SVGAGI. The CDR3 loop spans 15 amino acids. The DNA of the CDR3 is TGTGCCAGCAGCCCGGACAGGGGATCGGACACTGAAGCTTTCTTT. It encodes CASSPDRGSDTEAFF.

The chain joins TRBV11-2 to TRBJ1-6; a weak D match, TRBD1 (6 bases). V shed 2 bases and J shed 8 bases, with 16 bases lying between them. The germline V gene encodes CDR1 SGHAT and CDR2 FQNNGV. The CDR3 has 16 amino acids. CDR3 loop: CASSLYHMGGDSPLHF. In DNA form, the CDR3 reads TGTGCCAGCAGCTTATATCACATGGGGGGCGATTCACCCCTCCACTTT.

The chain employs TRBV15 and TRBJ1-4; 10 bases agree with TRBD1. The CDR3 covers 14 residues. The germline CDR1 and CDR2 sequences are LNHNV and YYDKDF (reference sequence). Losses at the gene ends were 0 bases for V and 13 bases for J; bases not matched to a gene: 5. CDR3 nucleotides: TGTGCCACCAGCAGAGACCCCGGACAGGGGGTACTGTTTTTT. Its protein product is CATSRDPGQGVLFF.

The CDR3 sequence is CASSRSGTGTNYGYTF. The CDR3, as DNA: TGTGCCAGCTCACGATCCGGGACAGGGACTAACTATGGCTACACCTTC. The V gene is TRBV18, the J gene TRBJ1-2; 9 bases are a match to TRBD1. The trim removed 4 bases at V and 0 bases at J, leaving 6 bases unmatched. CDR3 size: 16 residues. Germline loops: CDR1 KGHSH, CDR2 LQKENI.

The rearrangement joins TRBV2 to TRBJ1-4; TRBD1 is a possible D gene (6 bases). CDR3 length: 15 amino acids. Per the germline V gene, CDR1 is SNHLY and CDR2 is FYNNEI. V lost 3 bases and J 2 bases, leaving 10 bases between the germline ends. The CDR3 region is CASSDPGATNEKLFF. CDR3 in DNA: TGTGCCAGCAGTGATCCGGGGGCCACTAATGAAAAACTGTTTTTT.

The CDR3 DNA reads TGTGCCAGCAGCGTAGGAGGACTAGCGGGGGGGCTGGAGACCCAGTACTTC. Residues: CASSVGGLAGGLETQYF. This chain connects TRBV9 to TRBJ2-5; 15 bases are shared with TRBD2. The CDR3 is 17 residues long. Germline V gives CDR1 SGDLS, CDR2 YYNGEE. V dropped 0 bases and J dropped 5; count of bases not matched to a gene: 5.